The rows below give T cell receptor beta chains drawn from one sample of a study of blood T cells in healthy people across ages. TCRdb reanalysed the 5' RACE reads using MiXCR and keeps one entry per CDR3 protein. The table lists around 850,000 distinct CDR3 sequences, roughly 34% of them singletons. The sample consisted of blood. The source of these receptors is a man aged 18 to 29 in good health. Each CDR3 is given with its conserved first and last residue. The D gene is left open where the match is weak. Size tells how often a clone was seen (once, few, many) or the class of an expanded clone, and some rows leave it out.

d_call j_call v_call clone_size cdr3_nt cdr3_aa
. TRBJ2-5 TRBV7-9 few TGTGCCAGCAGCTCTCGGGGACATGCCCAAGAGACCCAGTACTTC CASSSRGHAQETQYF
. TRBJ2-3 TRBV6-1 few TGTGCCAGCAGTGTTGAAAGGGCCAACCTGGGGGATACGCAGTATTTT CASSVERANLGDTQYF
. TRBJ1-1 TRBV18 few TGTGCCAGCTCACCAATCTCAGGGTCGGCCACTGAAGCTTTCTTT CASSPISGSATEAFF
. TRBJ2-7 TRBV5-4 few TGTGCCAGCAGCTTGGGGGTCGGTGGCTACGAGCAGTACTTC CASSLGVGGYEQYF
. TRBJ2-1 TRBV25-1 . TGTGCCAGCAGTGACCCCACACGAACCTACAATGAGCAGAACTTC CASSDPTRTYNEQNF
. TRBJ2-7 TRBV20-1 . TGCAGTGCTTTCCAGGGTACGGACGAGCAGTACTTC CSAFQGTDEQYF
. TRBJ2-3 TRBV10-3 many TGTGCCATCAGTGAGTCTCAAGAAGATACGCAGTATTTT CAISESQEDTQYF
TRBD1 TRBJ1-6 TRBV7-9 . TGTGCCAGCAGCTTAGGCAGGGGGGGAGAATCACCCCTCCACTTT CASSLGRGGESPLHF
. TRBJ2-5 TRBV6-5 . TGTGCCAGCAACAAGGGGGAGACCCAGTACTTC CASNKGETQYF
. TRBJ2-7 TRBV12-3/TRBV12-4 . TGTGCCAGCAGCCCTCGAGACGGATCCCACTACGAGCAGTACTTC CASSPRDGSHYEQYF
. TRBJ1-1 TRBV12-3/TRBV12-4 . TGTGCCAGCATCCTATGGGAGGGTGGAACTGAAGCTTTCTTT CASILWEGGTEAFF
TRBD1 TRBJ2-2 TRBV5-6 . TGTGCCAGCAGGCCTTACCGGGACAGGGCTACCGGGGAGCTGTTTTTT CASRPYRDRATGELFF
TRBD1 TRBJ2-3 TRBV5-6 . TGTGCCAGCAGCTTGTTGGGGACAGGGGCAGATACGCAGTATTTT CASSLLGTGADTQYF
. TRBJ1-4 TRBV15 . TGTGCCACCAGCAGAGATTGGAGGCCGACAGCAACTAATGAAAAACTGTTTTTT CATSRDWRPTATNEKLFF
. TRBJ2-1 TRBV28 few TGTGCCAGCAGCCGATACCCTGCGAGCTCCTACAATGAGCAGTTCTTC CASSRYPASSYNEQFF
. TRBJ2-2 TRBV12-3/TRBV12-4 . TGTGCCAGCAGCTGGGTGTCTGCGAACACCGGGGAGCTGTTTTTT CASSWVSANTGELFF
TRBD2 TRBJ2-5 TRBV20-1 . TGCAGTGCTAGAGGGCCTGGGGGGGACGAGACCCAGTACTTC CSARGPGGDETQYF
TRBD1 TRBJ1-1 TRBV5-6 . TGTGCCAGCAGACAGACAGGGGAATACGCTGAAGCTTTCTTT CASRQTGEYAEAFF
. TRBJ1-1 TRBV6-5 few TGTGCCAGCAGTTACTCGGCAGAAAACACTGAAGCTTTCTTT CASSYSAENTEAFF
. TRBJ2-5 TRBV20-1 many TGCAGTGCTAGAGTTCCGGGACTCAGAAAAGAGACCCAGTACTTC CSARVPGLRKETQYF
. TRBJ2-1 TRBV6-5 few TGTGCCAGCAGTTACGGCCCTGGGGGCGATGAGCAGTTCTTC CASSYGPGGDEQFF
. TRBJ2-7 TRBV13 . TGTGCCAGCAGCTTAGATGGGGGGCCCATCCGCGAGCAGTACTTC CASSLDGGPIREQYF
TRBD1 TRBJ1-5 TRBV6-6 . TGTGCCAGCGGTAGAACGACAGGGACGCAACAGCCCCAGCATTTT CASGRTTGTQQPQHF
. TRBJ2-3 TRBV7-2 many TGTGCCAGCAGCGAGCTCAGCACAGATACGCAGTATTTT CASSELSTDTQYF
TRBD2 TRBJ2-5 TRBV15 . TGTGCCACCAGCAGAGCATCGGCTAGCGGGGGAGAGACCCAGTACTTC CATSRASASGGETQYF
TRBD2 TRBJ2-1 TRBV12-3/TRBV12-4 . TGTGCCAGCAGTGGACTAGCGAACCGCGATGAGCAGTTCTTC CASSGLANRDEQFF
TRBD1 TRBJ1-4 TRBV7-8 many TGTGCCAGCAGCCCCGGGACAGGGAATGAAAAACTGTTTTTT CASSPGTGNEKLFF
. TRBJ2-5 TRBV7-9 few TGTGCCAGCAGCTTCTCCTCGTGGACAGAAGAGACCCAGTACTTC CASSFSSWTEETQYF
TRBD2 TRBJ2-7 TRBV3-1 . TGTGCCAGCAGCCGAGGTGCAGCGGGGGGGCCGATATTCCGATCCTACAATGAGCAGTACTTC CASSRGAAGGPIFRSYNEQYF
TRBD1 TRBJ1-4 TRBV2 few TGTGCCAGCAGTGAAGGAGGACAGGGACTTAATGAAAAACTGTTTTTT CASSEGGQGLNEKLFF
. TRBJ2-7 TRBV20-1 few TGCAGTGCTAGAGAGGCCGGTTACGAGCAGTACTTC CSAREAGYEQYF